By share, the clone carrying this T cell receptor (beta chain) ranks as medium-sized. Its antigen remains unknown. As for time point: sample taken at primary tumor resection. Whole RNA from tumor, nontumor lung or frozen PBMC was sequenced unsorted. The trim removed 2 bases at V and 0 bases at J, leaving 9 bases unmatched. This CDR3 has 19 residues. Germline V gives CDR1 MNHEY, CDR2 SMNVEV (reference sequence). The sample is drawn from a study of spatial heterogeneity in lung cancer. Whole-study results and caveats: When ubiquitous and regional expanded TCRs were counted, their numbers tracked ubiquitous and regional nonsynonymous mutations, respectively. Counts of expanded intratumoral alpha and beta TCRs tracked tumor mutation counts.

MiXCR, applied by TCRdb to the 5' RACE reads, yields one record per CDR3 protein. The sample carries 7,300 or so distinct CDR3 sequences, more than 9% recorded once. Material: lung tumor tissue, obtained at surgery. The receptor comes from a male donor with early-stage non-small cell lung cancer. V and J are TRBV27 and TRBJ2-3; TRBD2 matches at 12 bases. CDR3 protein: CASSLTSGGSKPSTDTQYF. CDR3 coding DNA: TGTGCCAGCAGTTTAACTAGCGGGGGGTCGAAACCTAGCACAGATACGCAGTATTTT.